This T cell receptor beta chain was obtained from a study of T cell responses to AZD1222 COVID-19 vaccine. Study-wide results and caveats: Spike-specific TCRs gained breadth and depth after people received two AZD1222 doses. Possibly, clonal diversity was underestimated; donors were largely white British and included more females. Reports say nearly half of spike-specific TCRs go after unmutated variant regions.

Remarks on this clone: Its target is not known.

Trimming stripped 11 bases from V and 1 base from J, with 17 bases between. Germline-derived CDR1 and CDR2 are SEHNR and FQNEAQ (reference sequence). There are 14 residues in the CDR3. The assay was immunoSEQ multiplex PCR, and TCRdb's table has in-frame clones only and misses some. The sample comprises 85,000 or so clones, 80% to 95% of which are singletons, and 11% rests with the top ten. The chain carries TRBV7-9 and TRBJ1-1; tentatively, D is TRBD1 (6 bases). This clonotype was sampled from an adult who received the AZD1222 COVID-19 vaccine. Material: peripheral blood, obtained 28 days after the second AZD1222 dose. CDR3 loop: CACFVGRGNTEAFF. The CDR3 region has the DNA TGTGCCTGTTTTGTAGGCAGGGGGAACACTGAAGCTTTCTTT.